A selection of T cell receptor beta chains follows, all from one sample in a study of cytomegalovirus exposure and HLA in healthy donors. The assay was immunoSEQ multiplex PCR, and TCRdb's table has in-frame clones only and misses some. The sample table includes some 41,000 clones. Sequencing input: PBMCs. These receptors were taken from a male donor in good health and CMV-seronegative. The CDR3 runs from the conserved cysteine through the conserved F or W. The D gene is left open where the match is weak.

d_gene,v_gene,j_gene,CDR3nt,CDR3aa
TRBD1,TRBV19,TRBJ1-5,TGTGCCGGGTTAAAGACAGGGTCCGGCAATCAGCCCCAGCATTTT,CAGLKTGSGNQPQHF
TRBD1,TRBV5-6,TRBJ1-2,TGTGCCAGCAGCCACGGGACAGCCGTTTATGGCTACACCTTC,CASSHGTAVYGYTF
TRBD1,TRBV7-9,TRBJ1-3,TGTGCCAGCAGCTCAGGGGGCGCGTCTGGAAACACCATATATTTT,CASSSGGASGNTIYF
.,TRBV7-9,TRBJ1-6,TGTGCCAGCAGCCCCGTCTCTGGGAGTAGATCACCCCTCCACTTT,CASSPVSGSRSPLHF
TRBD1,TRBV7-2,TRBJ1-4,TGTGCCAGCAGTTATGCGGGACAGGGGTATGGGTTAGAAAAACTGTTTTTT,CASSYAGQGYGLEKLFF
.,TRBV5-1,TRBJ1-1,TGCGCCAGCAGCTTTGACAGAACTGAAGCTTTCTTT,CASSFDRTEAFF
.,TRBV7-8,TRBJ2-1,TGTGCCAGCAGCTTGTACTACACATTTAGCTCCTACAATGAGCAGTTCTTC,CASSLYYTFSSYNEQFF
TRBD2,TRBV5-1,TRBJ2-3,TGCGCCAGCAGCACCGGGACTAGCGGAGATACGCAGTATTTT,CASSTGTSGDTQYF
TRBD1,TRBV7-9,TRBJ2-7,TGTGCCAGCAGCTCTCGGGACAGCTACGAGCAGTACTTC,CASSSRDSYEQYF
.,TRBV10-2,TRBJ1-5,TGCGCCAGCAGCGTTTATAGCAATCAGCCCCAGCATTTT,CASSVYSNQPQHF
TRBD1,TRBV6-5,TRBJ2-1,TGTGCCAGCAGTTTACCCGGGACAGGGGAGAGGAATGAGCAGTTCTTC,CASSLPGTGERNEQFF
TRBD1,TRBV5-6,TRBJ1-1,TGTGCCAGCAGCTTGAGACAGGGAATACGCACTGAAGCTTTCTTT,CASSLRQGIRTEAFF
.,TRBV27,TRBJ2-2,TGTGCCAGCAGCACCGGGTCGATGTCCGGGGAGCTGTTTTTT,CASSTGSMSGELFF
TRBD1,TRBV19,TRBJ1-5,TGTGCCAGTAGCCCGACAGGGAGTAGCAATCAGCCCCAGCATTTT,CASSPTGSSNQPQHF
TRBD1,TRBV9,TRBJ1-1,TGTGCCAGCAGCCCAGGGGGAAGGGCCACTGAAGCTTTCTTT,CASSPGGRATEAFF
.,TRBV18,TRBJ1-1,TGTGCCAGCTCGTCCCGGGACACTACAAACACTGAAGCTTTCTTT,CASSSRDTTNTEAFF
TRBD2,TRBV5-1,TRBJ2-5,TGCGCCAGCAGCTTTCTGCCCGACTCCGGGGGGGAGACCCAGTACTTC,CASSFLPDSGGETQYF
TRBD2,TRBV7-9,TRBJ2-5,TGTGCCAGCAGCTTAAATAGCGGGAAAGAGACCCAGTACTTC,CASSLNSGKETQYF
.,TRBV27,TRBJ2-7,TGTGCCAGCAGTTTAGCAGGCTCCTACGAGCAGTACTTC,CASSLAGSYEQYF
TRBD2,TRBV5-4,TRBJ2-1,TGTGCCAGCAGCTTGAGACTAGCTCGGATGGGGAATGAGCAGTTCTTC,CASSLRLARMGNEQFF
.,TRBV5-1,TRBJ2-5,TGCGCCAGCAGCTTGGTCTCAGGGTCCCAGCTACTTCAAGAGACCCAGTACTTC,CASSLVSGSQLLQETQYF
TRBD1,TRBV25-1,TRBJ1-5,TGTGCCAGCAGTGGGGAAGACAGGGTGGATCAGCCCCAGCATTTT,CASSGEDRVDQPQHF
TRBD1,TRBV9,TRBJ2-7,TGTGCCAGCAGCGTAGGGACAGGGTTATACGAGCAGTACTTC,CASSVGTGLYEQYF
.,TRBV15,TRBJ2-2,TGTGCCACCAGCGCCCAACAGGGTTCCGGGGAGCTGTTTTTT,CATSAQQGSGELFF
.,TRBV7-9,TRBJ2-1,TGTGCCAGCAGCGGTAGGGGCGGCGGCTACAATGAGCAGTTCTTC,CASSGRGGGYNEQFF
TRBD2,TRBV5-1,TRBJ2-7,TGCGCCAGCAGCCTCGATGGGACTAGCGCCTTCGGGCAGTACTTC,CASSLDGTSAFGQYF
TRBD1,TRBV19,TRBJ2-7,TGTGCCAGTAGGGGACAGAGCCCCTACGAGCAGTACTTC,CASRGQSPYEQYF
TRBD1,TRBV19,TRBJ1-5,TGTGCCAGTAGAGTGGGACAGGGGGCTATCTATGGGTATCAGCCCCAGCATTTT,CASRVGQGAIYGYQPQHF
TRBD1,TRBV2,TRBJ1-2,TGTGCCAGCCAGTCCGGGACAGGGACCTTATTTAACTATGGCTACACCTTC,CASQSGTGTLFNYGYTF
TRBD2,TRBV18,TRBJ2-3,TGTGCCAGCTCGACGACGGGGGGGAGCACAGATACGCAGTATTTT,CASSTTGGSTDTQYF
TRBD1,TRBV6-6,TRBJ2-7,TGTGCCAGCCCCCCCGCCGACAGGGGTTACGAGCAGTACTTC,CASPPADRGYEQYF
.,TRBV19,TRBJ2-5,TGTGCCAGTAGTATGGGTTGGACTCAAGAGACCCAGTACTTC,CASSMGWTQETQYF
.,TRBV29-1,TRBJ1-2,TGCAGCGCTACTCTCATGGCAGGGGCTAACTATGGCTACACCTTC,CSATLMAGANYGYTF
TRBD1,TRBV4-1,TRBJ1-4,TGCGCCAGCAGCCAGGACAGGGTTAAGAATGAAAAACTGTTTTTT,CASSQDRVKNEKLFF
.,TRBV7-6,TRBJ1-2,TGTGCCAGCAGCTTAGGAGGCAGCAACTATGGCTACACCTTC,CASSLGGSNYGYTF
.,TRBV7-9,TRBJ2-5,TGTGCCAGCACCCTCACGGAGGGGCGAGGGGCCCAGTACTTC,CASTLTEGRGAQYF